A selection of T cell receptor beta chains follows, all from one sample in a study of T cell repertoires in cytomegalovirus infection. TCRdb reanalysed the reads using MiXCR and keeps one entry per CDR3 protein. This table has some 250,000 distinct CDR3 sequences, 9.1% appearing once. Material: PBMCs. The receptors were gathered from a human donor in good health (CMV status not recorded). Some clones in this sample may be carry-over from other donors' samples. Both conserved end residues are part of each CDR3. The order of the fields is J gene, clone size, D gene, V gene, CDR3 DNA, CDR3 protein. D genes are given only for firm matches. The size field is filled for only some rows; it gives once, few, many or a size class.

TRBJ1-1	few	NA	TRBV7-9	TGTGCCAGCAGCCCACCGGGGGAGACCACTGAAGCTTTCTTT	CASSPPGETTEAFF
TRBJ2-5	NA	NA	TRBV20-1	TGCAGTGCTAGTGGCAGATTAGGATTCCTTGGAGAGACCCAGTACTTC	CSASGRLGFLGETQYF
TRBJ1-2	many	NA	TRBV7-2	TGTGCCAGCAGCCAAGGACAGATCTATGGCTACACCTTC	CASSQGQIYGYTF
TRBJ1-2	NA	TRBD1	TRBV3-1	TGTGCCAGCAGCCCATTACGGACAGGAGCTAACTATGGCTACACCTTC	CASSPLRTGANYGYTF
TRBJ1-3	NA	NA	TRBV20-1	TGCAGTGCCCCCGGAGAAGGATCTGGAAACACCATATATTTT	CSAPGEGSGNTIYF
TRBJ1-1	NA	NA	TRBV7-9	TGTGCCAGCAGACAACCGGCAGGGGCGATGAACACTGAAGCTTTCTTT	CASRQPAGAMNTEAFF
TRBJ2-6	NA	NA	TRBV29-1	TGCAGCGGTGGTGAGGCCAACGTCCTGACTTTC	CSGGEANVLTF
TRBJ1-4	many	NA	TRBV6-2/TRBV6-3	TGTGCCAGCGCCCGGGGCCTTAATGAAAAACTGTTTTTT	CASARGLNEKLFF
TRBJ2-2	many	NA	TRBV7-9	TGTGCCAGCAGTTCTCAGGGCTACACCGGGGAGCTGTTTTTT	CASSSQGYTGELFF
TRBJ2-7	NA	NA	TRBV2	TGTGCCACCCGTGGGCTAGTCAAGAGCTCCTACGAGCAGTACTTC	CATRGLVKSSYEQYF
TRBJ2-5	few	TRBD2	TRBV7-2	TGTGCCAGCAGCTCCCGGACTAGCGGGGAAGAGACCCAGTACTTC	CASSSRTSGEETQYF
TRBJ1-2	NA	NA	TRBV5-6	TGTGCCAGCAGCGCCGAAGGCTATGGCTACACCTTC	CASSAEGYGYTF
TRBJ1-1	many	TRBD1	TRBV7-8	TGTGCCAGCAGGCCAATCCGACAGGGGGCTTCCACTGAAGCTTTCTTT	CASRPIRQGASTEAFF
TRBJ1-1	many	NA	TRBV7-2	TGTGCCAGCCGCCCGAACAGGGTCCACACTGAAGCTTTCTTT	CASRPNRVHTEAFF
TRBJ2-3	NA	NA	TRBV20-1	TGCAGTGCTAGAGCGGGGACCACAGATACGCAGTATTTT	CSARAGTTDTQYF
TRBJ2-3	many	TRBD2	TRBV7-2	TGTGCCAGCAGCTTAGCGCCAGCGGGGGGCGTAGATACGCAGTATTTT	CASSLAPAGGVDTQYF
TRBJ1-2	many	TRBD1	TRBV20-1	TGCAGTGCTATTAAGACAGGGCGGGTTAACTATGGCTACACCTTC	CSAIKTGRVNYGYTF
TRBJ2-1	few	TRBD2	TRBV7-2	TGTGCCAGCAGCTTAGGGCCTCTAGCGGGAAGAAATGAGCAGTTCTTC	CASSLGPLAGRNEQFF
TRBJ2-5	few	TRBD2	TRBV6-1	TGTGCCAGCAGTAACGGACTAGCGGGAGGAGAGACCCAGTACTTC	CASSNGLAGGETQYF
TRBJ2-2	many	TRBD1	TRBV12-3/TRBV12-4	TGTGCCAGCAGTTTGACAGGGGAGGTCGGGGAGCTGTTTTTT	CASSLTGEVGELFF
TRBJ1-1	many	TRBD1	TRBV5-8	TGTGCCAGCAGCTTGGAGACAGGGAGTCAAATGGGCACTGAAGCTTTCTTT	CASSLETGSQMGTEAFF
TRBJ1-3	NA	NA	TRBV7-9	TGTGCCAGCAGCTCCGGGCCAGGCTCCTACTCTGGAAACACCATATATTTT	CASSSGPGSYSGNTIYF
TRBJ2-5	many	NA	TRBV7-2	TGTGCCAGCAGCTTAACGGAGACCCAGTACTTC	CASSLTETQYF
TRBJ2-1	NA	TRBD2	TRBV5-1	TGCGCCAGCAGCTTCGCCGGGACTAGCGGGAGTGAGCAGTTCTTC	CASSFAGTSGSEQFF
TRBJ1-6	NA	TRBD1	TRBV28	TGTGCCAGCAGTCCAAGACAGGGGGCGAATTCACCCCTCCACTTT	CASSPRQGANSPLHF
TRBJ1-2	many	TRBD1	TRBV13	TGTGCCAGCAGCGGGCCGGGACAGTGGGGCTACACCTTC	CASSGPGQWGYTF
TRBJ2-7	NA	NA	TRBV27	TGTGCCAGCAGTTTAACACCCATAAGCGAGCAGTACTTC	CASSLTPISEQYF
TRBJ2-1	few	TRBD1	TRBV7-2	TGTGCCAGCAGCTTAGTGGGGGACAGGTCGTTCTTC	CASSLVGDRSFF